This TCR beta chain was sequenced for a study of PD-1 blockade in classical Hodgkin lymphoma. General study results and limits: Among the patients, those starting nivolumab under 1 year after ASCT were excluded. Differences between repertoires have undefined causes, possibly disease activity or prior therapy.

Remarks on this clone: No antigen is known for it.

There was relapse after autologous stem cell transplantation in every patient, and there was variation in brentuximab vedotin exposure. Complete response, partial response or progressive disease were the best responses. TCRdb's copy holds only in-frame clones and misses some; the assay was immunoSEQ multiplex PCR. There are tens of thousands of clones in the sample; more than 75% occur only once, and 11% lies in the top ten. This receptor was taken from a human donor with classical Hodgkin lymphoma. The sequencing used peripheral blood mononuclear cells (PBMCs), collected before the second cycle of nivolumab.

In DNA, the CDR3 is TGTGCCAGCAGTTTATTTGGGGCGGAGCCCTACGAGCAGTACTTC. Translating gives CASSLFGAEPYEQYF. The chain joins TRBV27 to TRBJ2-7, with TRBD1 as a possible D gene (5 bases). Trimming pared 1 base from V and 2 bases from J, leaving 12 bases between. The CDR3 sequence is 15 residues long. Germline V gives CDR1 MNHEY, CDR2 SMNVEV (reference sequence).